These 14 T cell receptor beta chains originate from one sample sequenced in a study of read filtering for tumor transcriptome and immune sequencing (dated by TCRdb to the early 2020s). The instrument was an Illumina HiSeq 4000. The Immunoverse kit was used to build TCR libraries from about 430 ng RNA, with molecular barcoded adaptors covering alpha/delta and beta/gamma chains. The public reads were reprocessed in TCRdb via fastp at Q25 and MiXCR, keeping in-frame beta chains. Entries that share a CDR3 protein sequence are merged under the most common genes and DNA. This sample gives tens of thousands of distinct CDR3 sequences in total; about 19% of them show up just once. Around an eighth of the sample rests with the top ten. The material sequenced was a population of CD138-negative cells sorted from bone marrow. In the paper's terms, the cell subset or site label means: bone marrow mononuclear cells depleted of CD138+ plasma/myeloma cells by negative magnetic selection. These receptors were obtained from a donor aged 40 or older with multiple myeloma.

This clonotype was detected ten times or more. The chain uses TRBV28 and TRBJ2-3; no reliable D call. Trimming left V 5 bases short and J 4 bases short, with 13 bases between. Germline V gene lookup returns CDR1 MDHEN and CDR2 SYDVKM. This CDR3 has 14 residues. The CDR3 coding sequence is TGTGCCAGCAGTCTCCATCTAGATGCAGATACGCAGTATTTT. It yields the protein CASSLHLDADTQYF. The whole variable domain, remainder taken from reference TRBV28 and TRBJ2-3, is DVKVTQSSRYLVKRTGEKVFLECVQDMDHENMFWYRQDPGLGLRLIYFSYDVKMKEKGDIPEGYSVSREKKERFSLILESASTNQTSMYLCASSLHLDADTQYFGPGTRLTVL.

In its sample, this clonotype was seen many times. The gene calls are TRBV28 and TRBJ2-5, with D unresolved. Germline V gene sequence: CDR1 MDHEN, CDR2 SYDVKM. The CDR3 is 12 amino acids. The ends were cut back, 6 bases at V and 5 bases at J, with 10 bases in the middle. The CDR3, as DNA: TGTGCCAGCAGCTTACTCGGGGAGACCCAGTACTTC. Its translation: CASSLLGETQYF.

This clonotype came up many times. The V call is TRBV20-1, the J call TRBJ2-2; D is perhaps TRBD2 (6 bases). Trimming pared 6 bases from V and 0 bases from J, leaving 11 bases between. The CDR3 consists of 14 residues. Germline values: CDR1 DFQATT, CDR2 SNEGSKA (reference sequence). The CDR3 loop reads CSAGRFANTGELFF. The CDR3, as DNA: TGCAGTGCGGGGAGGTTCGCGAACACCGGGGAGCTGTTTTTT.

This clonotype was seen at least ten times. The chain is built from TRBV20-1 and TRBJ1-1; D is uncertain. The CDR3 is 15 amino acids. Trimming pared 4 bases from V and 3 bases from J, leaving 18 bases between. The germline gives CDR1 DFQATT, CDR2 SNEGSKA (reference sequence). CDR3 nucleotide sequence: TGCAGTGCTAAAATTTCGGGCCGAAGATACACTGAAGCTTTCTTT. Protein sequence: CSAKISGRRYTEAFF.

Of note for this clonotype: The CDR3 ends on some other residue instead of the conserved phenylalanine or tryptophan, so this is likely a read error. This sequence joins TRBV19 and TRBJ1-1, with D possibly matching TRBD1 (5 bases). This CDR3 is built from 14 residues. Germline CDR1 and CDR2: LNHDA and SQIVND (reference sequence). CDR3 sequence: CASSTGRDDTEAFL. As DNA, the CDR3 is TGTGCCAGTAGTACCGGACGGGACGACACCGAAGCTTTCTTA.

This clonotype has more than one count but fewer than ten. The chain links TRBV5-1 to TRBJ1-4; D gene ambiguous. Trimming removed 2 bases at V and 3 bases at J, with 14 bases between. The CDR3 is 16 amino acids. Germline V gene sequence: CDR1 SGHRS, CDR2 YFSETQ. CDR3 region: CASSFSPFWANEKLFF. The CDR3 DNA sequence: TGCGCCAGCAGCTTCTCACCATTCTGGGCTAATGAAAAACTGTTTTTT.

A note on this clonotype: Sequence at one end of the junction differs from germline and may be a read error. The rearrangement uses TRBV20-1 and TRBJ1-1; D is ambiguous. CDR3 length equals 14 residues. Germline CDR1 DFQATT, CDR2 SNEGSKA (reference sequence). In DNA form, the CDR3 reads TGCAGTGCCCCCCGGCACCCGATGAACACTGTAGCTTTCTTT. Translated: CSAPRHPMNTVAFF.

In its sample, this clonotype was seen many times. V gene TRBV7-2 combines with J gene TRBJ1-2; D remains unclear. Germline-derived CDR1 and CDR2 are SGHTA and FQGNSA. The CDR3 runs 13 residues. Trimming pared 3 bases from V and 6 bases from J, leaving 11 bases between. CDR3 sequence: CASSFVALNGYTF. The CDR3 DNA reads TGTGCCAGCAGCTTTGTGGCGCTAAATGGCTACACCTTC.

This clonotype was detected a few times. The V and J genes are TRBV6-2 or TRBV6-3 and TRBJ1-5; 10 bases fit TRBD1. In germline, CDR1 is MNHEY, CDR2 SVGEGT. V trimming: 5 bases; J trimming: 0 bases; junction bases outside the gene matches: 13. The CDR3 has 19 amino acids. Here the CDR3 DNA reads TGTGCCAGCAGTAAGGCCCGGGACAGGGGAACTTATAGCAATCAGCCCCAGCATTTT. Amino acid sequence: CASSKARDRGTYSNQPQHF.

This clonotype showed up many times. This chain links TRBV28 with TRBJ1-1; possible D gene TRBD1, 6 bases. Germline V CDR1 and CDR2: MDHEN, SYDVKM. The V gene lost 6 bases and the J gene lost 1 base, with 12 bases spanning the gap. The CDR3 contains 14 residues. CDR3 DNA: TGTGCCAGCAGAGGACAGTTTGGGAACACTGAAGCTTTCTTT. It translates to CASRGQFGNTEAFF.

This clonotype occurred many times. The chain's CDR3 is CSASPATSGGNEQFF. The DNA of the CDR3 is TGCAGTGCTAGTCCCGCGACTAGCGGGGGAAATGAGCAGTTCTTC. The rearrangement links TRBV20-1 to TRBJ2-1, with 12 bases identical to TRBD2. Germline V gene sequence: CDR1 DFQATT, CDR2 SNEGSKA (reference sequence). V lost 3 bases and J lost 7; bases outside the gene matches: 7. This CDR3 region has 15 residues.

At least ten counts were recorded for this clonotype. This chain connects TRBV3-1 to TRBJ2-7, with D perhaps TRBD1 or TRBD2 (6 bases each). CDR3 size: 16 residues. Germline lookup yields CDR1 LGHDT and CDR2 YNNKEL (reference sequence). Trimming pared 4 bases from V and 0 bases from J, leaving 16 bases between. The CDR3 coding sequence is TGTGCCAGCAGCCCTCTGACGGGGGCCAGCTCCTACGAGCAGTACTTC. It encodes CASSPLTGASSYEQYF.

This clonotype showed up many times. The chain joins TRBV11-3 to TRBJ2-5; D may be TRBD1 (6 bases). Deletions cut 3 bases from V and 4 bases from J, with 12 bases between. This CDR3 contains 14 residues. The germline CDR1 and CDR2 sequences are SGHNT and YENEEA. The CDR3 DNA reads TGTGCCAGCAGCTTCTCAGGGGTGGGAGAGACCCAGTACTTC. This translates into CASSFSGVGETQYF.

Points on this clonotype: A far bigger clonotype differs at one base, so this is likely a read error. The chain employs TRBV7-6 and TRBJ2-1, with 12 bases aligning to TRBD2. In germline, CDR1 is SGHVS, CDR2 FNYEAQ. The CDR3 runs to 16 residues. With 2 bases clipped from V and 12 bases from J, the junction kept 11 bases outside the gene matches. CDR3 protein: CASSLMTSGRGGGQFF. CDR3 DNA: TGTGCCAGCAGCTTAATGACTAGCGGGAGAGGAGGTGGGCAGTTCTTC.